Presented here are 14 T cell receptor beta chains from one specimen sequenced in a study of shared clonotypes between healthy human individuals. Method: immunoSEQ multiplex PCR; TCRdb's copy keeps in-frame clones and lacks some. The data hold about 1.5 million clones, with roughly 96% observed a single time. Sequenced material: naive CD4+ T cells sorted from blood. The subset here: CD45RA+ positively selected. The receptors originated from a man aged 25-40 years in good health.

Only one count was recorded for this clone. The V call is TRBV11-2, the J call TRBJ1-3; D is undetermined. The CDR3 is 14 residues long. V shed 3 bases and J shed 0 bases, with 6 bases lying between them. Looked up from germline, CDR1 is SGHAT and CDR2 is FQNNGV. The DNA of the CDR3 is TGTGCCAGCAGCTTCGAATTCTCTGGAAACACCATATATTTT. Protein product: CASSFEFSGNTIYF.

In this sample, this clone turned up once. V usage is TRBV6-5 and J usage is TRBJ1-1, with TRBD1 matching over 10 bases. The CDR3 is 13 residues long. After removal of 5 bases from V and 10 bases from J, the junction contained 7 bases not matched to a gene. Per the germline V gene, CDR1 is MNHEY and CDR2 is SVGAGI. The CDR3 nucleotides are TGTGCCAGCAGTAATGACAGGGGGCGCCTAGCTTTCTTT. This codes for CASSNDRGRLAFF.

The chain is built from TRBV19 and TRBJ2-7; D call uncertain. CDR3 length equals 14 residues. V lost 4 bases and J lost 2, with 12 bases in between. Germline CDR1 and CDR2: LNHDA and SQIVND (reference sequence). The CDR3 is CASSTPDWPYEQYF. The CDR3 bases are TGTGCCAGTAGTACCCCTGACTGGCCCTACGAGCAGTACTTC.

The J gene is TRBJ2-3, the V gene TRBV6-1; 9 bases agree with TRBD2. Germline V gene data show CDR1 as MNHNS and CDR2 as SASEGT. Trimming took 4 bases from V and 1 from J; bases not matched to a gene: 3. The CDR3 spans 15 residues. CDR3 bases: TGTGCCAGCAGTGTCTCTAGCGGGGGCACAGATACGCAGTATTTT. Residues: CASSVSSGGTDTQYF.

The J gene is TRBJ2-5, the V gene TRBV7-6, with D hard to call. The V end lost 5 bases, the J end lost 5 bases, and 12 bases lay between the germline ends. CDR1 and CDR2 (germline): SGHVS, FNYEAQ. The CDR3 is 13 amino acids. The CDR3 DNA sequence: TGTGCCAGCAGCCCTAGGATGGGGGAGACCCAGTACTTC. This encodes CASSPRMGETQYF. Using reference TRBV7-6 and TRBJ2-5 for the parts outside the CDR3, the full variable domain is GAGVSQSPRYKVTKRGQDVALRCDPISGHVSLYWYRQALGQGPEFLTYFNYEAQQDKSGLPNDRFSAERPEGSISTLTIQRTEQRDSAMYRCASSPRMGETQYFGPGTRLLVL.

The chain uses TRBV2 and TRBJ1-5, with D tentatively TRBD1 (6 bases). The germline CDR1 and CDR2 sequences are SNHLY and FYNNEI. Trimming removed 6 bases from V and 4 bases from J, with 10 bases in between. The CDR3 is made up of 13 amino acids. Here the CDR3 reads CASRWQGNQPQHF. CDR3 nucleotides: TGTGCCAGCAGATGGCAGGGGAATCAGCCCCAGCATTTT.

In its sample, this clone was seen a few times. V gene TRBV6-5 combines with J gene TRBJ1-1; D call uncertain. This CDR3 is built from 12 residues. The V end was cut by 4 bases, the J end by 11 bases, with 14 bases between. The germline CDR1 and CDR2 sequences are MNHEY and SVGAGI. CDR3 DNA sequence: TGTGCCAGCAGTTCCCGAGGCTATCGGGCTTTCTTT. It yields the protein CASSSRGYRAFF.

V usage is TRBV18 and J usage is TRBJ2-1, with D perhaps being TRBD1 or TRBD2 (6 bases each). Trimming took off 0 bases at V and 7 bases at J, with 13 bases between the two ends. The CDR3 spans 15 residues. In germline, CDR1 is KGHSH, CDR2 LQKENI. Here the CDR3 DNA reads TGTGCCAGCTCACCACCCGCCGGGGGCTGGAATGAGCAGTTCTTC. It codes for CASSPPAGGWNEQFF.

This rearrangement joins TRBV1 to TRBJ1-5. TRBV1 is listed as a pseudogene. The length of the CDR3 is 18 residues. The CDR3 reads CTSSQDWGWGYSNQPQHF. CDR3 nucleotides: TGCACCAGCAGCCAAGATTGGGGTTGGGGGTATAGCAATCAGCCCCAGCATTTT.

The chain employs TRBV5-6 and TRBJ1-1; TRBD1 agrees at 8 bases. The CDR3 totals 14 residues. The V segment lost 4 bases and the J segment 6 bases; nucleotides outside the gene matches: 8. Germline CDR1 reads SGHDT; CDR2 reads YYEEEE. This CDR3 is CASSQTGGPAEAFF. In nucleotides, the CDR3 is TGTGCCAGCAGCCAAACAGGGGGACCTGCTGAAGCTTTCTTT.

The rearrangement links TRBV27 to TRBJ1-5; no reliable D call. V gave up 3 bases and J gave up 9 bases, with 9 bases separating them. CDR3 size: 12 residues. CDR1 is MNHEY, CDR2 SMNVEV, per germline (reference sequence). CDR3 sequence reads: CASSFTIGPQHF. CDR3 bases: TGTGCCAGCAGTTTTACAATCGGGCCCCAGCATTTT.

V is TRBV10-3 and J is TRBJ2-7; 10 bases align to TRBD1. Trimming cost V 8 bases and J 5 bases; bases outside gene matches: 27. Looked up from germline, CDR1 is ENHRY and CDR2 is SYGVKD. There are 20 residues in the CDR3. This CDR3 is CAICGDNIPGQGIWIDEQYF. CDR3 DNA sequence: TGTGCCATCTGCGGGGACAATATACCGGGACAGGGGATCTGGATAGACGAGCAGTACTTC.

The CDR3 coding sequence is TGTGCCAGCAGCTTGGCCTTGGACGCCGGGGAGCTGTTTTTT. It translates to CASSLALDAGELFF. The gene calls are TRBV5-4 and TRBJ2-2, with no clear D. Per germline, CDR1 SGHNT and CDR2 YYREEE (reference sequence). V was shortened by 0 bases and J by 6 bases, with 9 bases between the two germline ends. The CDR3 totals 14 residues.

The J gene is TRBJ1-2, the V gene TRBV28, with D unclear. The CDR3 loop spans 13 amino acids. Germline V gives CDR1 MDHEN, CDR2 SYDVKM. The V end lost 4 bases, the J end lost 4 bases, and 10 bases lay between the germline ends. The CDR3 sequence: CASSSESGYGYTF. The CDR3 bases are TGTGCCAGCAGTTCAGAGTCAGGCTATGGCTACACCTTC.